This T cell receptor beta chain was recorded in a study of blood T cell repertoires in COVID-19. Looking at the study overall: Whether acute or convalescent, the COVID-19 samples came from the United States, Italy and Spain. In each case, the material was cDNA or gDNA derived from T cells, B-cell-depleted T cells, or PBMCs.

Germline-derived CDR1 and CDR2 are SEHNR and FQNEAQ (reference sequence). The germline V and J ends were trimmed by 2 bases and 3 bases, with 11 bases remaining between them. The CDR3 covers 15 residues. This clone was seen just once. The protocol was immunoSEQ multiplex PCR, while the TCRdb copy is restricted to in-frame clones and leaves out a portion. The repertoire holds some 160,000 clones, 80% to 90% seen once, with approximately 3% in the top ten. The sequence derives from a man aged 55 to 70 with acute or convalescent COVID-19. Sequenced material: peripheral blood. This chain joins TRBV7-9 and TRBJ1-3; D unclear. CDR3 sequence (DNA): TGTGCCAGCAGCTTACTCCCCACGGTTGGAAACACCATATATTTT. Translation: CASSLLPTVGNTIYF. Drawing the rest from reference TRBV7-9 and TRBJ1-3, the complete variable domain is DTGVSQNPRHKITKRGQNVTFRCDPISEHNRLYWYRQTLGQGPEFLTYFQNEAQLEKSRLLSDRFSAERPKGSFSTLEIQRTEQGDSAMYLCASSLLPTVGNTIYFGEGSWLTVV.